Included here is one T cell receptor beta chain sequence, with context. Sequencing used immunoSEQ multiplex PCR; TCRdb keeps in-frame clones, though not all of them. The data contain 77,000 or so clones, roughly 90% of them seen just once; the ten biggest clones take up approximately 0.5%. The CDR3 contains 14 residues. The V end was cut by 5 bases, the J end by 0 bases, with 7 bases between. CDR1 is MGHDK and CDR2 is SYGVNS in the germline V gene. The sample comes from a study of OX40 agonist ivuxolimab in advanced cancers. As for the study in general: Cohort: roughly 79% men, mean age around 61, aged roughly 23 to 79. Under the entry rules, prior anti-PD-1, anti-PD-L1 or anti-CTLA-4 therapy was allowed, and roughly 39% had some.

The sequence came from an adult with an advanced solid tumor such as melanoma, head and neck, liver or kidney cancer. The chain carries TRBV25-1 and TRBJ2-2; D gene uncertain. Sample: CD4+ or CD8+ T cells sorted from blood, taken in a trial of the OX40 agonist ivuxolimab. The CDR3 loop is CASSPQANTGELFF. The CDR3 DNA reads TGTGCCAGCAGTCCTCAAGCGAACACCGGGGAGCTGTTTTTT.